This T cell receptor beta chain was sequenced in a study of T cells in Graves' hyperthyroidism and ophthalmopathy (dated by TCRdb to the late 2010s). A note on the overall study: Peripheral blood samples were taken at initial diagnosis, before any treatment was given. Once sampling was done, hyperthyroidism patients were given methimazole at a starting dose of 30 mg daily, whereas ophthalmopathy patients were given high-dose intravenous methylprednisolone. For training and testing, the approximately 97 patients in the discovery cohort were randomly divided in a 7:3 ratio. An independent validation cohort of 18 to 20 hyperthyroidism patients and 15 or so patients who later progressed to ophthalmopathy tested prospective prediction of ophthalmopathy. In addition, the study compared T-cell repertoires in thyroid tissue and in blood from about six Graves' hyperthyroidism patients. According to the paper, TCR Vbeta CDR3 sequencing was carried out on about 140 peripheral blood samples, which came from approximately 41 ophthalmopathy, 80 or so hyperthyroidism and some 17 progressor patients. To identify distinguishing TCR V-J signatures, a discovery cohort of around 100 patients was used, comprising 40 to 45 with Graves' ophthalmopathy and 55 to 65 with stable Graves' hyperthyroidism.

In regard to this clonotype: Its antigen is currently not known. Within one base of it there is no much larger clone, and no base qualities were kept.

Results and caveats for the whole study, not just this receptor: Blood samples also contained most of the expanded thyroid clonotypes (frequency above 0.001), which suggests that blood repertoires may reflect thyroid immune responses. No statistical method was used to fix the sample size in advance, and group allocation was not hidden from the investigators. In cross-validation, a model built on a 13 V-J signature told ophthalmopathy apart from stable hyperthyroidism with 87.88% sensitivity and approximately 84% specificity, and in testing the same model reached 80%/75%. In validation, progression to ophthalmopathy was predicted by the model with 65% to 71% sensitivity and around 75% specificity, a median of roughly 6.4 months before onset.

The TCR beta CDR3 regions were amplified from the RNA transcripts. The first round of RT-PCR for the TCR CDR3 was performed with the HTBI primer set and the Qiagen OneStep RT-PCR kit. The libraries were constructed in a second round of multiplex PCR and then size-selected and purified. Paired-end sequencing of the libraries was performed with 100 bp reads on an Illumina HiSeq2000. The original methods were these. SOAPnuke was used to process the raw data, removing reads that contained adapters or uncalled bases, had a mean Phred below 15, or lacked an exact match to the constant primer or identifier. COPE v1.2.5 was used to merge the high-quality paired reads, and each unique nucleotide sequence was defined as a clonotype. MiTCR v1.1 was used to align the clonotypes against IMGT TRBV, TRBD and TRBJ reference segments. The analysis included only V-J combinations with a frequency above 0.0001, which together covered more than 98% of the repertoires. The TCS score was defined as F50 (clonal expansion) divided by E x V (chaos), with BLOSUM62-based TCRdist calculated between CDR3 peptides within each V-J. Welch's t-statistics and random forest reduced approximately 520 V-J features to 10 to 15, which were used in a naive Bayes classifier (R e1071). The raw public reads went through TCRdb reprocessing: fastp at Q25, MiXCR clone calling, in-frame beta chains kept. Every distinct CDR3 protein forms one entry, paired with its most common genes and DNA. It is TCRdb's table, rather than the study itself, that gives the V and J calls and clone size. This sample lists 600,000 to 650,000 distinct CDR3 sequences; around 21% were detected once. The ten largest clones capture 34% of the sample.

For this chain, trimming is 1 base at the V end and 6 bases at the J end, and the number of junction bases without a gene match is 12. The CDR3 runs 16 amino acids, cysteine and phenylalanine included. The DNA shown is the 48-base CDR3, in frame from base 1. Moderately to severely active disease, a Clinical Activity Score of at least 3, a NOSPECS grade of at least 4, and a duration under 3 months were present in ophthalmopathy patients. Patients with uncontrolled infections, other autoimmune diseases, pregnancy or lactation were excluded. Clinical symptoms, serum thyroxine and TRAb, thyroid ultrasound, and orbital computed tomography formed the basis for the diagnoses. PBMCs were isolated from more than 8 ml of fresh peripheral blood by Ficoll-Paque density gradient centrifugation. Total RNA was extracted using Trizol reagent, and RNA quality was assessed on an Agilent 2100 Bioanalyzer.

Material: blood. The sequence links TRBV12-3 or TRBV12-4 to TRBJ2-7; 7 bases in the junction line up with TRBD2. The receptor's source is a man aged 30-40 years with Graves' ophthalmopathy. For the CDR3, the sequence is CASSLGLAAPPREQYF. The DNA is as follows: TGTGCCAGCAGTTTAGGCCTAGCGGCCCCCCCACGCGAGCAGTACTTC.